Below are 15 T cell receptor beta chains sequenced from a single sample in a study of OX40 agonist ivuxolimab in advanced cancers. Profiling relied on immunoSEQ multiplex PCR, and the TCRdb table lists in-frame clones only, not all of them. Altogether about 36,000 clones are present, about 81% being singletons, with the ten largest covering about 20%. The sample in question was CD4+ or CD8+ T cells sorted from blood, obtained in a trial of the OX40 agonist ivuxolimab. The receptors shown here come from an adult with an advanced solid tumor such as melanoma, head and neck, liver or kidney cancer.

V usage is TRBV5-1 and J usage is TRBJ1-2, with 10 positions matching TRBD1. V was pared by 0 bases and J by 8 bases, with 10 bases of the junction left unmatched. This CDR3 is built from 16 residues. The germline gives CDR1 SGHRS, CDR2 YFSETQ. The CDR3 reads CASSLGQGAMVGGYTF. The CDR3, as DNA: TGCGCCAGCAGCTTGGGACAGGGGGCGATGGTAGGAGGCTACACCTTC. The full variable domain, its missing parts supplied by reference TRBV5-1 and TRBJ1-2, is KAGVTQTPRYLIKTRGQQVTLSCSPISGHRSVSWYQQTPGQGLQFLFEYFSETQRNKGNFPGRFSGRQFSNSRSEMNVSTLELGDSALYLCASSLGQGAMVGGYTFGSGTRLTVV.

The V gene is TRBV5-1, the J gene TRBJ2-1; D may correspond to TRBD1 or TRBD2 (6 bases each). V was shortened by 4 bases and J by 0 bases, with 11 bases between the two germline ends. This CDR3 is built from 15 residues. Germline V gives CDR1 SGHRS, CDR2 YFSETQ. This CDR3 reads CASSGGGGSYNEQFF. The CDR3 DNA reads as TGCGCCAGCAGCGGAGGGGGAGGCTCCTACAATGAGCAGTTCTTC.

This clone is medium-sized (0.01 to 0.1%) by share. This sequence joins TRBV27 and TRBJ2-2; D is tentatively TRBD1 or TRBD2 (5 bases each). The CDR3 spans 15 residues. With 6 bases removed from V and 5 bases from J, the gap between germline ends came to 16 bases. Per the germline V gene, CDR1 is MNHEY and CDR2 is SMNVEV (reference sequence). CDR3 sequence (DNA): TGTGCCAGCAGGGGGACCGGAAAAAGAACCGGGGAGCTGTTTTTT. Residues: CASRGTGKRTGELFF.

The J gene is TRBJ2-2, the V gene TRBV28; D possibly matches TRBD1 or TRBD2 (5 bases each). The CDR3 is 15 residues long. Germline CDR1 is MDHEN and CDR2 is SYDVKM. With 2 bases removed from V and 4 bases from J, the gap between germline ends came to 11 bases. Here the CDR3 DNA reads TGTGCCAGCAGTTTAGCCGGGACGGGCACCGGGGAGCTGTTTTTT. Translated, it gives CASSLAGTGTGELFF.

The chain joins TRBV6-5 to TRBJ2-4; tentatively, D is TRBD1 or TRBD2 (5 bases each). The V gene lost 4 bases and the J gene lost 1 base, with 14 bases spanning the gap. The CDR3 loop spans 16 amino acids. Germline CDR1 reads MNHEY; CDR2 reads SVGAGI. CDR3 residues: CASSSPGRMAKNIQYF. The CDR3 bases are TGTGCCAGCAGTTCTCCAGGGAGAATGGCCAAAAACATTCAGTACTTC.

The chain uses TRBV28 and TRBJ2-5; TRBD1 might be the D (6 bases). Germline V gene lookup returns CDR1 MDHEN and CDR2 SYDVKM. Trimming took 1 base from V and 5 from J, leaving 11 bases between them. CDR3 length: 14 amino acids. This chain's CDR3 is CASSLFDQGETQYF. CDR3 nucleotides: TGTGCCAGCAGTTTATTTGACCAGGGGGAGACCCAGTACTTC. Combining the CDR3 with reference TRBV28 and TRBJ2-5 gives the whole variable domain DVKVTQSSRYLVKRTGEKVFLECVQDMDHENMFWYRQDPGLGLRLIYFSYDVKMKEKGDIPEGYSVSREKKERFSLILESASTNQTSMYLCASSLFDQGETQYFGPGTRLLVL.

This clone has just one count. The rearrangement links TRBV9 to TRBJ2-5, with 10 nucleotides matching TRBD2. The germline V gene has CDR1 SGDLS and CDR2 YYNGEE. Trimming removed 2 bases from V and 1 base from J; junction bases left unmatched: 5. The CDR3 is made up of 16 amino acids. CDR3 DNA sequence: TGTGCCAGCAGCGTCCAAGCGGGAGGGCCCCAAGAGACCCAGTACTTC. Its protein is CASSVQAGGPQETQYF. Drawing the rest from reference TRBV9 and TRBJ2-5, the complete variable domain is DSGVTQTPKHLITATGQRVTLRCSPRSGDLSVYWYQQSLDQGLQFLIQYYNGEERAKGNILERFSAQQFPDLHSELNLSSLELGDSALYFCASSVQAGGPQETQYFGPGTRLLVL.

This clone has just a few counts. The V and J genes are TRBV11-2 and TRBJ2-7; the D is unclear. The CDR3 loop spans 14 amino acids. V gave up 0 bases and J gave up 0 bases, with 6 bases separating them. From germline, CDR1 is SGHAT and CDR2 FQNNGV. The CDR3 loop reads CASSLEVYSYEQYF. In nucleotides, the CDR3 is TGTGCCAGCAGCTTAGAGGTCTACTCCTACGAGCAGTACTTC. Together with reference TRBV11-2 and TRBJ2-7, the CDR3 gives the full variable domain: EAGVAQSPRYKIIEKRQSVAFWCNPISGHATLYWYQQILGQGPKLLIQFQNNGVVDDSQLPKDRFSAERLKGVDSTLKIQPAKLEDSAVYLCASSLEVYSYEQYFGPGTRLTVT.

The chain uses TRBV12-5 and TRBJ1-2; weak D call: TRBD1 (6 bases). Germline CDR1 and CDR2: LGHNT and FRNRAP. CDR3 size: 12 residues. The V end lost 7 bases, the J end lost 7 bases, and 13 bases lay between the germline ends. The CDR3 sequence: CASERGGGGYTF. The CDR3 nucleotides read TGTGCTAGTGAAAGAGGGGGAGGTGGCTACACCTTC.

This chain connects TRBV30 to TRBJ1-5, with D possibly matching TRBD1 (6 bases). The V end lost 0 bases, the J end lost 0 bases, and 15 bases lay between the germline ends. CDR1 and CDR2 (germline): GTSNPN, SVGIG (reference sequence). The CDR3 sequence is 17 residues long. DNA of the CDR3: TGTGCCTGGAGTGTTAGCAGGGGCCCTTATAGCAATCAGCCCCAGCATTTT. It is translated as CAWSVSRGPYSNQPQHF.

This clone came up many times. The chain uses TRBV2 and TRBJ2-7; no clear D. CDR3 size: 9 residues. The germline V and J ends were trimmed by 8 bases and 4 bases, with 3 bases remaining between them. Germline loops: CDR1 SNHLY, CDR2 FYNNEI. The CDR3 sequence is CASGYEQYF. The CDR3 nucleotides read TGTGCCAGCGGTTACGAGCAGTACTTC.

The chain employs TRBV11-2 and TRBJ2-3, with 9 nucleotides matching TRBD2. The CDR3 spans 14 residues. Trimming removed 0 bases from V and 5 bases from J; junction bases left unmatched: 0. Germline V gene data show CDR1 as SGHAT and CDR2 as FQNNGV. Written as DNA, the CDR3 is TGTGCCAGCAGCTTAGAACTAGCGGGAGATACGCAGTATTTT. It translates to CASSLELAGDTQYF.

The chain combines TRBV19 with TRBJ1-1; no reliable D call. V lost 3 bases and J lost 5, with 7 bases in between. The CDR3 contains 12 residues. Germline CDR1 LNHDA, CDR2 SQIVND (reference sequence). The CDR3 DNA sequence: TGTGCCAGTAGTATCGGGTTAACTGAAGCTTTCTTT. Translating gives CASSIGLTEAFF. The whole variable domain, remainder taken from reference TRBV19 and TRBJ1-1, is DGGITQSPKYLFRKEGQNVTLSCEQNLNHDAMYWYRQDPGQGLRLIYYSQIVNDFQKGDIAEGYSVSREKKESFPLTVTSAQKNPTAFYLCASSIGLTEAFFGQGTRLTVV.

In its sample, this clone was seen a few times. The rearrangement links TRBV7-9 to TRBJ2-6; no firm D call. Trimming stripped 5 bases from V and 0 bases from J, with 8 bases between. Germline values: CDR1 SEHNR, CDR2 FQNEAQ (reference sequence). The CDR3 spans 15 residues. The CDR3 loop reads CASSVWGSGANVLTF. Written as DNA, the CDR3 is TGTGCCAGCAGCGTCTGGGGCTCTGGGGCCAACGTCCTGACTTTC.

This chain connects TRBV6-1 to TRBJ1-2; D call uncertain. The CDR3 runs 13 residues. V lost 1 base to trimming and J lost 8 bases, with 11 bases between them. The germline V gene has CDR1 MNHNS and CDR2 SASEGT. The CDR3 is CASSEGLAGGYTF. Written as DNA, the CDR3 is TGTGCCAGCAGTGAAGGTTTGGCGGGCGGCTACACCTTC.